The clone carrying this TCR beta chain was observed at least ten times. Its antigen is unidentified. These data belong to a study of T cells in Graves' hyperthyroidism and ophthalmopathy. Study context: Pretreatment peripheral blood was obtained at initial diagnosis. Whole-study findings and limits: The blood repertoire included most of the expanded thyroid clonotypes above 0.001.

RNA transcripts served as the template for amplifying TCR beta CDR3 regions. First-round RT-PCR targeting the TCR CDR3 was performed with the HTBI primer set. TCRdb used MiXCR to reprocess the multiplex PCR reads, holding one entry per CDR3 protein. The table shows about 640,000 distinct CDR3 sequences, with around 15% occurring only once. The CDR3 consists of 15 residues. Germline assignment: CDR1 SGHRS and CDR2 YFSETQ. Trimming stripped 4 bases from V and 6 bases from J, with 17 bases between. The TCR originated in a woman aged 50 to 65 with Graves' ophthalmopathy. The chain employs TRBV5-1 and TRBJ2-1; the D gene is possibly TRBD1 (5 bases). Sequenced material: blood. CDR3 sequence (DNA): TGCGCCAGCAGCCCTGGACAAGGCAGGGTCAATGAGCAGTTCTTC. Residues: CASSPGQGRVNEQFF. Filled out from reference TRBV5-1 and TRBJ2-1, the complete variable domain reads KAGVTQTPRYLIKTRGQQVTLSCSPISGHRSVSWYQQTPGQGLQFLFEYFSETQRNKGNFPGRFSGRQFSNSRSEMNVSTLELGDSALYLCASSPGQGRVNEQFFGPGTRLTVL.